A single sample is the source of the 21 T cell receptor beta chains below, sequenced in a study of blood T cell repertoires in COVID-19. Some clones are missing from TCRdb's copy, which holds only in-frame ones; the method was immunoSEQ multiplex PCR. In the table there are about 73,000 clones, approximately 88% of which are singletons. The material sequenced was peripheral blood. The origin of the receptors is a man at least 80 years old with active or convalescent COVID-19.

V is TRBV11-3 and J is TRBJ2-4, with 7 bases aligning to TRBD1. The CDR3 totals 13 residues. CDR1 is SGHNT, CDR2 YENEEA, per germline. Trimming took 10 bases from V and 2 from J; bases not matched to a gene: 5. The CDR3 spells CATTGLPKNIQYF. The CDR3 DNA reads TGTGCCACGACAGGGCTTCCCAAAAACATTCAGTACTTC.

This clone came up once. This sequence joins TRBV7-2 and TRBJ1-5; possible D gene TRBD1, 5 bases. V dropped 2 bases and J dropped 6 bases, with 8 bases sitting between them. The CDR3 covers 13 residues. Germline V gene data show CDR1 as SGHTA and CDR2 as FQGNSA. The DNA for the CDR3 is TGTGCCAGCAGCTTATCGGGGGTTCAGCCCCAGCATTTT. It yields the protein CASSLSGVQPQHF.

This clone was recorded once. This chain uses TRBV25-1 with TRBJ1-3; D gene unclear. CDR3 length: 14 residues. CDR1 is MGHDK, CDR2 SYGVNS, per germline. Trimming shortened V by 6 bases and J by 3 bases, and 12 bases separated the two germline ends. CDR3 sequence: CASRGGVIGNTIYF. CDR3 DNA sequence: TGTGCCAGCAGGGGCGGGGTAATTGGAAACACCATATATTTT.

The chain joins TRBV7-8 to TRBJ2-7; D perhaps matches TRBD2 (7 bases). The germline gives CDR1 SGHVS, CDR2 FQNEAQ. The length of the CDR3 is 17 residues. Trimming left V 4 bases short and J 2 bases short, with 21 bases between. Here the CDR3 reads CASSYRSSLGGPYEQYF. The CDR3 region has the DNA TGTGCCAGCAGCTACCGAAGCAGTTTGGGGGGGCCCTACGAGCAGTACTTC.

The rearrangement uses TRBV5-6 and TRBJ2-5, with 15 bases fitting TRBD2. CDR3 length equals 14 residues. The V gene's germline CDR1 is SGHDT and CDR2 YYEEEE. The J segment lost 3 bases and the V segment lost 7 bases, leaving 1 base of the junction unmatched. CDR3 coding DNA: TGTGCCAGCCGGACTAGCGGGGGGGAAGAGACCCAGTACTTC. Residues: CASRTSGGEETQYF.

This chain connects TRBV20-1 to TRBJ1-2; 12 nucleotides line up with TRBD1. CDR3 size: 11 residues. The ends lost 5 bases at V and 8 bases at J; junction bases unmatched: 0. Germline assignment: CDR1 DFQATT and CDR2 SNEGSKA (reference sequence). For the CDR3, the DNA is TGCAGTGCTGGGACAGGGGGCGGCTACACCTTC. Translating it yields CSAGTGGGYTF.

V gene TRBV7-9 combines with J gene TRBJ2-7; maybe TRBD1 (5 bases). Germline-derived CDR1 and CDR2 are SEHNR and FQNEAQ (reference sequence). This CDR3 contains 14 residues. The V and J ends lost 3 bases and 2 bases respectively, with 11 bases between them. Here the CDR3 reads CASSFQTDAYEQYF. DNA for the CDR3: TGTGCCAGCAGCTTCCAGACAGACGCCTACGAGCAGTACTTC. The full variable domain, rest sourced from reference TRBV7-9 and TRBJ2-7, is DTGVSQNPRHKITKRGQNVTFRCDPISEHNRLYWYRQTLGQGPEFLTYFQNEAQLEKSRLLSDRFSAERPKGSFSTLEIQRTEQGDSAMYLCASSFQTDAYEQYFGPGTRLTVT.

The J gene is TRBJ2-3, the V gene TRBV4-1; 11 bases are a match to TRBD1. The V and J ends lost 0 bases and 6 bases, in that order; junction bases with no gene match: 11. CDR3 length: 18 residues. Germline V lookup: CDR1 MGHRA, CDR2 YSYEKL. The CDR3 loop is CASSQEWTRDRGRDTQYF. The CDR3 DNA is TGCGCCAGCAGCCAAGAATGGACCCGGGACAGGGGGAGGGATACGCAGTATTTT.

This rearrangement joins TRBV3-1 (or the pseudogene TRBV3-2) to TRBJ1-2, with D possibly being TRBD1 (5 bases). This CDR3 is 15 amino acids long. V lost 4 bases, J lost 0 bases, and 12 bases lay in between. Germline CDR1 LGHDT, CDR2 YNNKEL (reference sequence). The CDR3 spells CASSPSWGPNYGYTF. The CDR3 DNA is TGTGCCAGCAGCCCCTCGTGGGGCCCTAACTATGGCTACACCTTC.

The chain carries TRBV2 and TRBJ1-1; weak D call: TRBD1 (6 bases). Per the germline V gene, CDR1 is SNHLY and CDR2 is FYNNEI. The V and J ends lost 4 bases and 10 bases respectively, with 19 bases between them. The CDR3 sequence is 14 residues long. For the CDR3, the DNA is TGTGCCAGCAGTGTGTTTAGGACAGCCCAAGGAGCTTTCTTT. Amino acids: CASSVFRTAQGAFF.

Turning to this clone: An end of the junction does not agree with germline; a read error may underlie this. The chain recombines TRBV5-1 with TRBJ2-3; 13 positions match TRBD2. This CDR3 region has 15 residues. Germline V gene sequence: CDR1 SGHRS, CDR2 YFSETQ. CDR3 coding DNA: TGCGCCAGCAGCCGGACTAGCGGGAGCATAGATACGCAGTATTTT. This gives the protein CASSRTSGSIDTQYF. Full variable domain (missing parts from reference TRBV5-1 and TRBJ2-3): KAGVTQTPRYLIKTRGQQVTLSCSPISGHRSVSWYQQTPGQGLQFLFEYFSETQRNKGNFPGRFSGRQFSNSRSEMNVSTLELGDSALYLCASSRTSGSIDTQYFGPGTRLTVL.

The V call is TRBV21-1, the J call TRBJ1-2; the table assigns TRBD1, which was not confirmed against the DNA. TRBV21-1 constitutes a pseudogene. The CDR3 consists of 14 residues. CDR3 protein: CASRLSSVLYGYTF. For the CDR3, the DNA is TGTGCCAGCAGGTTAAGTTCAGTTCTCTATGGCTACACCTTC.

The gene calls are TRBV7-2 and TRBJ2-5, with 7 bases that match TRBD2. CDR1 and CDR2 from the germline V gene are SGHTA and FQGNSA. This CDR3 is built from 16 residues. Losses at the gene ends were 4 bases for V and 4 bases for J; bases not matched to a gene: 12. The CDR3 region is CASSSRGGRVGETQYF. The CDR3 region has the DNA TGTGCCAGCAGCTCACGAGGAGGGAGGGTGGGAGAGACCCAGTACTTC. Drawing the rest from reference TRBV7-2 and TRBJ2-5, the complete variable domain is GAGVSQSPSNKVTEKGKDVELRCDPISGHTALYWYRQSLGQGLEFLIYFQGNSAPDKSGLPSDRFSAERTGGSVSTLTIQRTQQEDSAVYLCASSSRGGRVGETQYFGPGTRLLVL.

The CDR3 sequence is CASSLGGGDSPLHF. The CDR3 nucleotides read TGCGCCAGCAGCTTGGGGGGAGGTGATTCACCCCTCCACTTT. The chain joins TRBV5-1 to TRBJ1-6; D is ambiguous. CDR3 size: 14 residues. Trimming cost V 0 bases and J 8 bases, with 9 bases left between them. Germline CDR1 SGHRS, CDR2 YFSETQ.

The chain employs TRBV30 and TRBJ2-7, with D tentatively TRBD1 (5 bases). Germline loops: CDR1 GTSNPN, CDR2 SVGIG (reference sequence). The CDR3 length is 15 residues. The V and J ends lost 3 bases and 0 bases respectively, with 15 bases between them. CDR3 bases: TGTGCCTGGAGAGCCGGCAGGGCAGGCTCCTACGAGCAGTACTTC. Its protein is CAWRAGRAGSYEQYF.

The chain employs TRBV30 and TRBJ1-1; D is unresolved. This CDR3 is built from 13 residues. Between the trimmed V and J ends, which lost 1 base and 5 bases, there was a span of 11 bases. The germline V gene has CDR1 GTSNPN and CDR2 SVGIG (reference sequence). For the CDR3, the DNA is TGTGCCTGGAGTGCGTCCTCACGGACTGAAGCTTTCTTT. It yields the protein CAWSASSRTEAFF.

This clone was counted only a few times. The same CDR3 arises from other DNA sequences in this sample as well. The chain couples TRBV4-1 to TRBJ2-7; D is perhaps TRBD1 (6 bases). There are 14 residues in the CDR3. V shed 2 bases and J shed 3 bases, with 11 bases lying between them. Germline loops: CDR1 MGHRA, CDR2 YSYEKL. The CDR3 bases are TGCGCCAGCAGCCAATTCCAGGGGAGCTACGAGCAGTACTTC. Translating it yields CASSQFQGSYEQYF.

The J gene is TRBJ2-7, the V gene TRBV7-2; a possible D gene is TRBD2 (6 bases). Germline assignment: CDR1 SGHTA and CDR2 FQGNSA. CDR3 length equals 15 residues. V lost 1 base, J lost 5 bases, and 15 bases lay in between. As DNA, the CDR3 is TGTGCCAGCAGCTTAGTGCCGGGGGTGGGCGACGAGCAGTACTTC. It specifies CASSLVPGVGDEQYF.

This sequence joins TRBV4-1 and TRBJ2-1, with TRBD2 matching 8 bases. CDR3 length equals 13 residues. Germline V gene lookup returns CDR1 MGHRA and CDR2 YSYEKL. Unmatched junction bases numbered 6, after V lost 4 bases and J lost 10 bases. CDR3 bases: TGCGCCAGCAGCCCAGACGGGGGGGACGAGCAGTTCTTC. It is translated as CASSPDGGDEQFF.

The chain employs TRBV27 and TRBJ1-2, with 7 bases matching TRBD1. Per the germline V gene, CDR1 is MNHEY and CDR2 is SMNVEV (reference sequence). V lost 0 bases and J lost 8; bases outside the gene matches: 9. The CDR3 spans 15 residues. CDR3 bases: TGTGCCAGCAGTTTATCCCCTGACAGGGTTCGAGGCTACACCTTC. It yields the protein CASSLSPDRVRGYTF.

This chain connects TRBV19 to TRBJ2-1; 11 bases agree with TRBD2. The V gene's germline CDR1 is LNHDA and CDR2 SQIVND (reference sequence). This CDR3 region has 15 residues. Trimming removed 0 bases from V and 9 bases from J; junction bases left unmatched: 4. The CDR3 reads CASSIDHLAGGEQFF. The DNA for the CDR3 is TGTGCCAGTAGTATAGACCACCTAGCGGGAGGTGAGCAGTTCTTC.